The 26 T cell receptor beta chains listed next were all sequenced from one sample in a study of blood T cell repertoires in COVID-19. Assay used: immunoSEQ multiplex PCR; TCRdb lists only in-frame clones, some missing. The sample consists of about 16,000 clones, 90% to 95% of them appearing once. The source material was peripheral blood. The receptors here all came from a man aged 55 to 70 with active COVID-19.

This chain links TRBV18 with TRBJ2-2; 12 bases align to TRBD1. V was pared by 6 bases and J by 5 bases, with 10 bases of the junction left unmatched. CDR3 length: 17 residues. The germline CDR1 and CDR2 sequences are KGHSH and LQKENI. The CDR3 spells CASSPPGQGARTGELFF. The CDR3 DNA follows: TGTGCCAGCTCCCCCCCGGGACAGGGGGCGCGGACCGGGGAGCTGTTTTTT.

V and J are TRBV4-2 and TRBJ2-7; TRBD2 matches 11 bases. Germline lookup yields CDR1 LGHNA and CDR2 YNFKEQ. V trimming: 1 base; J trimming: 7 bases; junction bases outside the gene matches: 3. CDR3 length: 14 residues. The CDR3 DNA sequence: TGTGCCAGCAGCCAAGTTCTAGCGGGGGGTGAGCAGTACTTC. Translating it yields CASSQVLAGGEQYF.

The gene calls are TRBV24-1 and TRBJ2-5, with 8 bases lining up with TRBD2. Unmatched junction bases numbered 5, after V lost 4 bases and J lost 2 bases. The germline V gene encodes CDR1 KGHDR and CDR2 SFDVKD. CDR3 length: 15 amino acids. In DNA form, the CDR3 reads TGTGCCACCAGTGAGTCGGCGGGGGGACAAGAGACCCAGTACTTC. Its protein product is CATSESAGGQETQYF.

The V and J genes are TRBV19 and TRBJ2-1, with 8 nucleotides matching TRBD1. Germline values: CDR1 LNHDA, CDR2 SQIVND (reference sequence). V shed 6 bases, J shed 7 bases, and the junction held 11 bases outside the gene matches. This CDR3 contains 15 residues. In nucleotides, the CDR3 is TGTGCCAGTAGCTTCGGGCAGGGGGCCCGGAATGAGCAGTTCTTC. Protein product: CASSFGQGARNEQFF.

V usage is TRBV4-1 and J usage is TRBJ1-2, with no clear D. The CDR3 length is 18 residues. Trimming removed 1 base from V and 7 bases from J, with 25 bases in between. Germline CDR1 is MGHRA and CDR2 is YSYEKL. This chain's CDR3 is CASSQALSGIRRFGGYTF. As DNA, the CDR3 is TGCGCCAGCAGCCAAGCACTCTCGGGGATCCGGCGTTTTGGTGGCTACACCTTC.

This clone is a singleton in its sample. The chain links TRBV18 to TRBJ1-5, with 7 bases aligning to TRBD1. The germline V gene has CDR1 KGHSH and CDR2 LQKENI. V gave up 3 bases and J gave up 8 bases; unmatched junction bases: 7. The length of the CDR3 is 14 residues. In nucleotides, the CDR3 is TGTGCCAGCTCACCCCGGACAGGCCTAGAGCCCCAGCATTTT. Protein product: CASSPRTGLEPQHF.

J is TRBJ2-5 and V is TRBV4-1; no reliable D call. V lost 0 bases, J lost 5 bases, and 10 bases lay in between. Germline lookup yields CDR1 MGHRA and CDR2 YSYEKL. The CDR3 totals 14 residues. CDR3 protein: CASSQEGSFETQYF. CDR3 bases: TGCGCCAGCAGCCAAGAGGGCAGCTTTGAGACCCAGTACTTC.

This chain joins TRBV5-1 and TRBJ1-6; TRBD1 matches 7 bases. J lost 4 bases, V lost 3 bases, and 7 bases had no gene match. Germline lookup yields CDR1 SGHRS and CDR2 YFSETQ. CDR3 length equals 16 residues. The CDR3 protein is CASSSRTGDYNSPLHF. CDR3 nucleotides: TGCGCCAGCAGCTCAAGGACAGGAGATTATAATTCACCCCTCCACTTT.

The gene calls are TRBV6-5 and TRBJ2-5; weak D call: TRBD2 (5 bases). V lost 7 bases and J 4 bases, leaving 13 bases between the germline ends. The CDR3 contains 13 residues. Germline V gives CDR1 MNHEY, CDR2 SVGAGI. This chain's CDR3 is CASTLSEGETQYF. Written as DNA, the CDR3 is TGTGCCAGCACCCTTAGCGAGGGAGAGACCCAGTACTTC.

The chain recombines TRBV5-1 with TRBJ2-5, with D possibly TRBD1 on 6 matching bases. CDR3 length: 13 residues. The germline V gene encodes CDR1 SGHRS and CDR2 YFSETQ. Trimming stripped 5 bases from V and 1 base from J, with 9 bases between. CDR3: CASRNRAQETQYF. The CDR3 DNA reads as TGCGCCAGCAGAAACAGGGCCCAAGAGACCCAGTACTTC.

This clone has just one count. The V gene is TRBV15, the J gene TRBJ2-2, with D perhaps TRBD2 (7 bases). The V end lost 1 base, the J end lost 3 bases, and 18 bases lay between the germline ends. The CDR3 contains 18 residues. Germline CDR1 is LNHNV and CDR2 is YYDKDF (reference sequence). The CDR3 loop is CATSRGKSGGSDTGELFF. DNA of the CDR3: TGTGCCACCAGCAGAGGGAAATCGGGGGGCAGCGACACCGGGGAGCTGTTTTTT.

The V call is TRBV4-1, the J call TRBJ1-3, with D tentatively TRBD1 (5 bases). V was cut by 2 bases and J by 0 bases, with 11 bases left in between. The CDR3 runs 16 residues. CDR1 is MGHRA, CDR2 YSYEKL, per germline. This CDR3 is CASSQLTRDSGNTIYF. CDR3 nucleotide sequence: TGCGCCAGCAGCCAATTGACCAGGGACTCTGGAAACACCATATATTTT.

The J gene is TRBJ2-3, the V gene TRBV5-6; no firm D call. This CDR3 spans 14 amino acids. CDR1 SGHDT and CDR2 YYEEEE come from the germline V gene. The V and J ends lost 6 bases and 1 base respectively, with 12 bases between them. The CDR3 DNA sequence: TGTGCCAGCAAAGCAGCGTATCGCACAGATACGCAGTATTTT. Amino acids: CASKAAYRTDTQYF.

V is TRBV25-1 and J is TRBJ2-7; the match to TRBD1 covers 7 bases. CDR1 is MGHDK, CDR2 SYGVNS, per germline. The ends lost 10 bases at V and 2 bases at J; junction bases unmatched: 8. The CDR3 is 13 residues long. The CDR3 loop reads CAIQDRNTYEQYF. In DNA, the CDR3 is TGTGCCATCCAGGACAGGAATACCTACGAGCAGTACTTC.

The chain recombines TRBV19 with TRBJ2-5; perhaps TRBD2 as D (6 bases). Looked up from germline, CDR1 is LNHDA and CDR2 is SQIVND (reference sequence). The CDR3 contains 15 residues. The ends were cut back, 6 bases at V and 2 bases at J, with 16 bases in the middle. The CDR3 nucleotides read TGTGCCAGTAGCCCTAGCGCGGTCCATCAAGAGACCCAGTACTTC. Residues: CASSPSAVHQETQYF. The whole variable domain, remainder taken from reference TRBV19 and TRBJ2-5, is DGGITQSPKYLFRKEGQNVTLSCEQNLNHDAMYWYRQDPGQGLRLIYYSQIVNDFQKGDIAEGYSVSREKKESFPLTVTSAQKNPTAFYLCASSPSAVHQETQYFGPGTRLLVL.

The chain recombines TRBV9 with TRBJ2-3; the D gene is possibly TRBD1 (6 bases). The germline CDR1 and CDR2 sequences are SGDLS and YYNGEE. This CDR3 is 17 amino acids long. The germline V and J ends were trimmed by 0 bases and 0 bases, with 14 bases remaining between them. The CDR3 DNA reads as TGTGCCAGCAGCGTAGAGGGGGTGACGGTGAGCACAGATACGCAGTATTTT. Encoded protein: CASSVEGVTVSTDTQYF.

This clone was observed a few times. This sequence joins TRBV28 and TRBJ2-5, with 10 positions matching TRBD2. CDR1 and CDR2 from the germline V gene are MDHEN and SYDVKM. The CDR3 spans 15 residues. After removal of 8 bases from V and 0 bases from J, the junction contained 6 bases not matched to a gene. This CDR3 is CASGILAGYQETQYF. The CDR3 DNA sequence: TGTGCCAGCGGGATACTAGCGGGGTACCAAGAGACCCAGTACTTC.

The chain has TRBV7-2 and TRBJ1-2; D is possibly TRBD1 (5 bases). V was shortened by 5 bases and J by 1 base, with 8 bases between the two germline ends. CDR3 length: 13 amino acids. Per germline, CDR1 SGHTA and CDR2 FQGNSA. This chain's CDR3 is CASSRDFNYGYTF. CDR3 in DNA: TGTGCCAGCAGCCGGGACTTTAACTATGGCTACACCTTC. The complete variable domain, with remaining parts taken from reference TRBV7-2 and TRBJ1-2, reads GAGVSQSPSNKVTEKGKDVELRCDPISGHTALYWYRQSLGQGLEFLIYFQGNSAPDKSGLPSDRFSAERTGGSVSTLTIQRTQQEDSAVYLCASSRDFNYGYTFGSGTRLTVV.

This chain connects TRBV20-1 to TRBJ1-2; D unclear. This CDR3 region has 11 residues. Per germline, CDR1 DFQATT and CDR2 SNEGSKA (reference sequence). V gave up 6 bases and J gave up 5 bases, with 10 bases separating them. The CDR3, as DNA: TGCAGTGCGTCGAGGATGTATGGCTACACCTTC. Translated, it gives CSASRMYGYTF.

Written as DNA, the CDR3 is TGTGCCAGCAGTGAAGCGTCACATTCGGGCTACACCTTC. Amino acid sequence: CASSEASHSGYTF. The chain uses TRBV2 and TRBJ1-2; D remains ambiguous. This CDR3 is built from 13 residues. V lost 0 bases and J lost 8, with 10 bases in between. Germline CDR1 SNHLY, CDR2 FYNNEI.

The J gene is TRBJ2-3, the V gene TRBV12-3 or TRBV12-4; D is undetermined. V lost 8 bases and J 5 bases, leaving 5 bases between the germline ends. The CDR3 spans 10 residues. In DNA form, the CDR3 reads TGTGCCAGCTCCCGAGATACGCAGTATTTT. Amino acid sequence: CASSRDTQYF.

The chain couples TRBV19 to TRBJ2-3; 9 bases fit TRBD1. V shed 7 bases, J shed 5 bases, and the junction held 7 bases outside the gene matches. This CDR3 has 14 residues. The germline V gene encodes CDR1 LNHDA and CDR2 SQIVND (reference sequence). CDR3 residues: CASTRTGEGDTQYF. The CDR3 DNA is TGTGCCAGTACCAGGACAGGGGAGGGAGATACGCAGTATTTT.

The chain is built from TRBV11-2 and TRBJ2-1; a weak D match, TRBD1 (5 bases). The length of the CDR3 is 13 residues. From germline, CDR1 is SGHAT and CDR2 FQNNGV. V lost 5 bases to trimming and J lost 6 bases, with 11 bases between them. This CDR3 is CASSQGWVNEQFF. The CDR3 nucleotides read TGTGCCAGCAGCCAGGGTTGGGTCAATGAGCAGTTCTTC.

The J gene is TRBJ2-7, the V gene TRBV19; D is possibly TRBD2 (5 bases). Trimming took 3 bases from V and 0 from J, leaving 12 bases between them. Germline V gene sequence: CDR1 LNHDA, CDR2 SQIVND (reference sequence). The CDR3 has 15 residues. This CDR3 reads CASSIRTGSSYEQYF. For the CDR3, the DNA is TGTGCCAGTAGTATCCGGACGGGGAGCTCCTACGAGCAGTACTTC.

This chain links TRBV7-9 with TRBJ1-3; a possible D gene is TRBD1 (6 bases). The CDR3 spans 15 residues. CDR1 and CDR2 (germline): SEHNR, FQNEAQ (reference sequence). V dropped 5 bases and J dropped 4 bases, with 15 bases sitting between them. CDR3 bases: TGTGCCAGCAGCCTAAGTGGGGGCCTAGGAAACACCATATATTTT. Protein product: CASSLSGGLGNTIYF. Together with reference TRBV7-9 and TRBJ1-3, the CDR3 gives the full variable domain: DTGVSQNPRHKITKRGQNVTFRCDPISEHNRLYWYRQTLGQGPEFLTYFQNEAQLEKSRLLSDRFSAERPKGSFSTLEIQRTEQGDSAMYLCASSLSGGLGNTIYFGEGSWLTVV.

Here the CDR3 DNA reads TGTGCTAGTGGTGGGGGCCCCGGGGAGCTGTTTTTT. Its protein product is CASGGGPGELFF. V and J are TRBV12-5 and TRBJ2-2, with a possible D match to TRBD1 (6 bases). V lost 5 bases and J lost 6, with 7 bases in between. The germline V gene has CDR1 LGHNT and CDR2 FRNRAP. The length of the CDR3 is 12 residues.